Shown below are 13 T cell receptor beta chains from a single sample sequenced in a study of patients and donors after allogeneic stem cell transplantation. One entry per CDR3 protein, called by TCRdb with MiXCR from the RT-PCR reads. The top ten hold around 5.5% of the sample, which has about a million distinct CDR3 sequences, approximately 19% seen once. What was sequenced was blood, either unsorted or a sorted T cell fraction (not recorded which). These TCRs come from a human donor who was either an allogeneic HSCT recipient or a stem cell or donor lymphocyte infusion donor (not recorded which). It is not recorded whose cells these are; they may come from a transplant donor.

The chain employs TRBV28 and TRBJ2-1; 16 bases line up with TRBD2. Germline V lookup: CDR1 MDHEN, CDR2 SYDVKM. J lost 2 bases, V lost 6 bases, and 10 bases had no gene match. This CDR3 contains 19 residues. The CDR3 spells CASSRRIGTSGRAYNEQFF. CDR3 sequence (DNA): TGTGCCAGCAGCCGGAGGATCGGGACTAGCGGGAGGGCCTACAATGAGCAGTTCTTC.

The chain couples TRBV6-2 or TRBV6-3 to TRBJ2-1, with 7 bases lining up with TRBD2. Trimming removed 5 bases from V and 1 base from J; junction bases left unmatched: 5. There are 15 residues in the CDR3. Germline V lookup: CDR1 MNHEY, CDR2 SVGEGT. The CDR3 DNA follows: TGTGCCAGCAGTCAAAGCGGGGAATCCTACAATGAGCAGTTCTTC. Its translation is CASSQSGESYNEQFF.

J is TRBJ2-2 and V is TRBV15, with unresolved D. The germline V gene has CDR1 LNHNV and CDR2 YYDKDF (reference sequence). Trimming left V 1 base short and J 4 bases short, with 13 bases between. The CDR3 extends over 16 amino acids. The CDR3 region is CATSRVDWLFTGELFF. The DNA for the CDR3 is TGTGCCACCAGCAGAGTGGATTGGCTTTTCACCGGGGAGCTGTTTTTT.

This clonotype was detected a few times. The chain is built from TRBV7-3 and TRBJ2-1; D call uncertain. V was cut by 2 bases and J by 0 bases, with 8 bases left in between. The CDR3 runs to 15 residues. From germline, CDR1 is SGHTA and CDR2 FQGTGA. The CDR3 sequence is CASSLSLSSYNEQFF. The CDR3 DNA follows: TGTGCCAGCAGCTTATCTCTGAGCTCCTACAATGAGCAGTTCTTC.

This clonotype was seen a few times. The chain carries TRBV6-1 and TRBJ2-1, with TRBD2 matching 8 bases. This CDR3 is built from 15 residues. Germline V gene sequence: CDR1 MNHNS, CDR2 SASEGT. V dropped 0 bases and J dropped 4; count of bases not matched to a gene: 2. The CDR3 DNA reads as TGTGCCAGCAGTGAAGCACTAGCGGTATACAATGAGCAGTTCTTC. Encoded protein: CASSEALAVYNEQFF.

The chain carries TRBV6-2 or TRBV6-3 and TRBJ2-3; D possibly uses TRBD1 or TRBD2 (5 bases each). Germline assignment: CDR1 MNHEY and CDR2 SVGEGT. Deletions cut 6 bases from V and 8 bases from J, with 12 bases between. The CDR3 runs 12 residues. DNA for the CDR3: TGTGCCAGCAGCAGGGACCGGAGTACGCAGTATTTT. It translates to CASSRDRSTQYF.

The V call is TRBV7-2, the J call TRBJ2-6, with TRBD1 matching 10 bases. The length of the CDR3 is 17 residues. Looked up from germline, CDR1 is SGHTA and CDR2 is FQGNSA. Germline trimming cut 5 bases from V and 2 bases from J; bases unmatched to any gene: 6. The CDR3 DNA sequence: TGTGCCAGCAGCAACCGGGACAGGGGTGCTGGGGCCAACGTCCTGACTTTC. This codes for CASSNRDRGAGANVLTF.

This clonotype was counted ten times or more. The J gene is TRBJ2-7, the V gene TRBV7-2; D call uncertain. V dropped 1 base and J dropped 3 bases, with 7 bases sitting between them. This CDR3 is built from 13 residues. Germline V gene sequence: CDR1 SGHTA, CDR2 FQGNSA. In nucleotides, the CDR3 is TGTGCCAGCAGCTTAGTGAACCTCTACGAGCAGTACTTC. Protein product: CASSLVNLYEQYF. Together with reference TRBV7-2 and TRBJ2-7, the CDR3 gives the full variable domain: GAGVSQSPSNKVTEKGKDVELRCDPISGHTALYWYRQSLGQGLEFLIYFQGNSAPDKSGLPSDRFSAERTGGSVSTLTIQRTQQEDSAVYLCASSLVNLYEQYFGPGTRLTVT.

Written as DNA, the CDR3 is TGTGCCATCACTAACACCCGAAAAGAGACCCAGTACTTC. Translated: CAITNTRKETQYF. This chain connects TRBV10-3 to TRBJ2-5, with unresolved D. Trimming cost V 7 bases and J 3 bases, with 12 bases left between them. The CDR3 has 13 residues. Germline values: CDR1 ENHRY, CDR2 SYGVKD.

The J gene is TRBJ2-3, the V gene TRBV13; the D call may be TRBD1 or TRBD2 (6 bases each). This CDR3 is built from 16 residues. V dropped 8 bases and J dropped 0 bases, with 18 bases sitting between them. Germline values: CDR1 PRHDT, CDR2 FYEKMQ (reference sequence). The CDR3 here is CASFNGGYPSTDTQYF. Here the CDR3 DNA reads TGTGCCAGCTTCAACGGGGGCTACCCGAGCACAGATACGCAGTATTTT.

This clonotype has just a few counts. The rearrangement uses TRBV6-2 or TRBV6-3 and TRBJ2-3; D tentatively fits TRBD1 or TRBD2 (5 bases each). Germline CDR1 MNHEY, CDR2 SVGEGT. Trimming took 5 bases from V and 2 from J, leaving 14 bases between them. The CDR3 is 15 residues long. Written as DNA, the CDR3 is TGTGCCAGCAGTGAGAGAAGGGGAGTCACAGATACGCAGTATTTT. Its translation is CASSERRGVTDTQYF.

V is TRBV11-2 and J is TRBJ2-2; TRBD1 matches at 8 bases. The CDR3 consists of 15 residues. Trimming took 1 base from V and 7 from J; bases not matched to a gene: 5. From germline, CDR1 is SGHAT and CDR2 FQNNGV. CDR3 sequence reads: CASSLGTGMIGELFF. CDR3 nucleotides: TGTGCCAGCAGCTTAGGGACAGGGATGATCGGGGAGCTGTTTTTT.

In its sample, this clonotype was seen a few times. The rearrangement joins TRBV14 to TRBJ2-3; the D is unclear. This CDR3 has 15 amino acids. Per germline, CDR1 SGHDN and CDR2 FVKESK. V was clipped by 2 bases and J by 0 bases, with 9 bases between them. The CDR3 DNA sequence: TGTGCCAGCAGCCAATGGAGATCTAGCACAGATACGCAGTATTTT. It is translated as CASSQWRSSTDTQYF.